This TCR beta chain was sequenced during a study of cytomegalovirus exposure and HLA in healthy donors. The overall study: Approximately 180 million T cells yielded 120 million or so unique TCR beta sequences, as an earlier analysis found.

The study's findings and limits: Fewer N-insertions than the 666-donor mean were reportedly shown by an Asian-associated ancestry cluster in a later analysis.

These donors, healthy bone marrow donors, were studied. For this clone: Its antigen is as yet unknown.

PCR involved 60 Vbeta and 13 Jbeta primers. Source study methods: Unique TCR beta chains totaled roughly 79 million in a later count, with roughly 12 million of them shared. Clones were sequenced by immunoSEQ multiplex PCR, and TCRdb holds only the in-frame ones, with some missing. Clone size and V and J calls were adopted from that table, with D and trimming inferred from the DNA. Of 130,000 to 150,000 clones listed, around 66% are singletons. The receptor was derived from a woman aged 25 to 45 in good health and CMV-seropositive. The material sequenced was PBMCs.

The CDR3 bases are TGTGCCAGTAGTAGACAGGGGACCCTGAGCACAGATACGCAGTATTTT. Its translation: CASSRQGTLSTDTQYF. The chain has TRBV19 and TRBJ2-3; 8 bases match TRBD1. V lost 4 bases, J lost 0 bases, and 6 bases stayed unmatched. This CDR3 is built from 16 residues. Germline V gives CDR1 LNHDA, CDR2 SQIVND (reference sequence). The full variable domain, rest sourced from reference TRBV19 and TRBJ2-3, is DGGITQSPKYLFRKEGQNVTLSCEQNLNHDAMYWYRQDPGQGLRLIYYSQIVNDFQKGDIAEGYSVSREKKESFPLTVTSAQKNPTAFYLCASSRQGTLSTDTQYFGPGTRLTVL.